What follows are 14 T cell receptor beta chains derived from one specimen sequenced in a study of identical twins. MiXCR, run by TCRdb on the 5' RACE reads, gives a single entry per CDR3 protein. The data show some 660,000 distinct CDR3 sequences, with 8.6% seen just once and approximately 0.89% held by the top ten. The same data also went into a second study, on yellow fever vaccine responses in identical twins.

The sample consisted of PBMCs. Receptor source: a woman aged 18-29 years in good health.

CDR3 nucleotide sequence: TGCAGTGCTAGACCAGGGAGCTCCTACGAGCAGTACTTC. Residues: CSARPGSSYEQYF. The rearrangement links TRBV20-1 to TRBJ2-7; D could derive from TRBD1 or TRBD2 (5 bases each). CDR3 length: 13 residues. V was trimmed by 2 bases and J by 0 bases, leaving 8 bases between them. The germline V gene has CDR1 DFQATT and CDR2 SNEGSKA (reference sequence).

This clonotype has a handful of counts. The gene calls are TRBV6-5 and TRBJ2-1; TRBD2 is a possible D gene (5 bases). Trimming left V 5 bases short and J 8 bases short, with 10 bases between. The germline CDR1 and CDR2 sequences are MNHEY and SVGAGI. The CDR3 runs to 12 residues. Written as DNA, the CDR3 is TGTGCCAGCAGTCGATCCGGGGATGAGCAGTTCTTC. This gives the protein CASSRSGDEQFF.

In its sample, this clonotype was seen a few times. The rearrangement joins TRBV2 to TRBJ1-3; possibly TRBD1 for D (5 bases). The CDR3 sequence is 14 residues long. V was pared by 5 bases and J by 4 bases, with 12 bases between. Germline V CDR1 and CDR2: SNHLY, FYNNEI. CDR3 nucleotide sequence: TGTGCCAGCAGTAACCTGGGACGGGGAAACACCATATATTTT. It specifies CASSNLGRGNTIYF.

This clonotype has a count of ten or more. The V call is TRBV12-3 or TRBV12-4, the J call TRBJ2-5; 9 positions agree with TRBD2. The V and J ends lost 2 bases and 5 bases, in that order; junction bases with no gene match: 6. This CDR3 comprises 15 residues. In nucleotides, the CDR3 is TGTGCCAGCAGTTTAAGTAGCGGGAGTTGGGAGACCCAGTACTTC. Protein sequence: CASSLSSGSWETQYF.

This chain uses TRBV6-5 with TRBJ2-6; 10 bases are a match to TRBD1. CDR1 is MNHEY, CDR2 SVGAGI, per germline. Unmatched junction bases numbered 8, after V lost 2 bases and J lost 4 bases. CDR3 length: 18 amino acids. The CDR3 bases are TGTGCCAGCAGTTACAGGGGACAGGGGATAGAAGGGGCCAACGTCCTGACTTTC. This codes for CASSYRGQGIEGANVLTF.

This clonotype was seen more than once but under ten times. This chain joins TRBV7-9 and TRBJ1-2, with 9 bases fitting TRBD1. This CDR3 spans 15 amino acids. Germline-derived CDR1 and CDR2 are SEHNR and FQNEAQ (reference sequence). V lost 3 bases and J lost 0; bases outside the gene matches: 2. The CDR3 DNA sequence: TGTGCCAGCAGCTTCCGGGACAGGGCTAACTATGGCTACACCTTC. It is translated as CASSFRDRANYGYTF.

In its sample, this clonotype was seen a few times. This chain joins TRBV12-3 or TRBV12-4 and TRBJ2-1, with TRBD2 matching over 10 bases. CDR3 length equals 15 residues. V shed 8 bases and J 6 bases; nucleotides not matched to a gene: 10. The CDR3, as DNA: TGTGCCAGCGGTCCATCGACTAGCGGGCGCAATGAGCAGTTCTTC. It specifies CASGPSTSGRNEQFF.

This clonotype was observed a handful of times. The chain carries TRBV20-1 and TRBJ2-5; no definite D call. Germline CDR1 and CDR2: DFQATT and SNEGSKA (reference sequence). This CDR3 is 14 amino acids long. Trimming left V 1 base short and J 2 bases short, with 11 bases between. The CDR3 bases are TGCAGTGCTAGAGTCTCAGTATCGCAAGAGACCCAGTACTTC. Protein product: CSARVSVSQETQYF.

This chain uses TRBV7-9 with TRBJ1-6; 7 bases are a match to TRBD1. The CDR3 consists of 14 residues. The junction had 0 bases not matched to a gene; V was cut back by 1 base and J by 6 bases. Germline loops: CDR1 SEHNR, CDR2 FQNEAQ (reference sequence). CDR3 DNA: TGTGCCAGCAGCTTAGGGGACAGTAATTCACCCCTCCACTTT. Amino acid sequence: CASSLGDSNSPLHF.

This clonotype appeared many times. The chain employs TRBV6-5 and TRBJ1-1; D unresolved. This CDR3 comprises 14 residues. Germline V CDR1 and CDR2: MNHEY, SVGAGI. The germline V and J ends were trimmed by 2 bases and 1 base, with 8 bases remaining between them. The CDR3 DNA reads TGTGCCAGCAGTTACGAGGGATGGAACACTGAAGCTTTCTTT. Translation gives CASSYEGWNTEAFF.

This chain joins TRBV5-4 and TRBJ2-3; the D is unclear. The CDR3 totals 14 residues. Germline CDR1 and CDR2: SGHNT and YYREEE (reference sequence). The V end lost 1 base, the J end lost 2 bases, and 8 bases lay between the germline ends. The CDR3 region is CASSLSQATDTQYF. CDR3 bases: TGTGCCAGCAGCTTGAGTCAGGCCACAGATACGCAGTATTTT.

This clonotype was seen only a few times. The chain recombines TRBV10-3 with TRBJ2-3; D is possibly TRBD1 (6 bases). This CDR3 region has 13 residues. From germline, CDR1 is ENHRY and CDR2 SYGVKD. V was trimmed by 7 bases and J by 1 base, leaving 9 bases between them. CDR3 sequence: CAITGQGTDTQYF. In nucleotides, the CDR3 is TGTGCCATCACGGGACAAGGCACAGATACGCAGTATTTT.

The rearrangement joins TRBV5-1 to TRBJ2-7, with TRBD2 identical over 12 bases. The CDR3 contains 14 residues. Looked up from germline, CDR1 is SGHRS and CDR2 is YFSETQ. J was trimmed by 7 bases and V by 5 bases; bases with no gene match: 7. The DNA for the CDR3 is TGCGCCAGCAGTCCTTGGACTAGCGGGGAAGAGCAGTACTTC. As protein: CASSPWTSGEEQYF.

This clonotype was found many times. The chain links TRBV6-6 to TRBJ2-2; 10 bases match TRBD1. V was pared by 11 bases and J by 2 bases, with 2 bases of the junction left unmatched. Germline V CDR1 and CDR2: MNHNY, SVGAGI (reference sequence). The CDR3 has 13 amino acids. CDR3 sequence (DNA): TGTGCCGGACAGGGGGTTAACACCGGGGAGCTGTTTTTT. This translates into CAGQGVNTGELFF.